The 17 T cell receptor beta chains below all came from one sample that was sequenced in a study of T cell responses to AZD1222 COVID-19 vaccine. Repertoires were generated with immunoSEQ multiplex PCR, while TCRdb's copy carries only in-frame clones and drops some. Found here are roughly 100,000 clones, less than 90% of them singletons; the top ten hold over 15%. Sequences were derived from peripheral blood, sampled on day 0 of AZD1222 vaccination. All receptors come from an adult in good health.

This clone showed up just a few times. The rearrangement uses TRBV7-2 and TRBJ2-7; 14 positions agree with TRBD2. Trimming took 4 bases from V and 3 from J; bases not matched to a gene: 2. The germline V gene encodes CDR1 SGHTA and CDR2 FQGNSA. This CDR3 region has 15 residues. The CDR3 loop is CASSSGLAGVYEQYF. The CDR3 region has the DNA TGTGCCAGCAGCTCGGGACTAGCGGGAGTCTACGAGCAGTACTTC.

The CDR3 region has the DNA TGTGCCAGCACACCGCGGACTGAAGCTTTCTTT. It specifies CASTPRTEAFF. The chain is built from TRBV11-3 and TRBJ1-1, with D unclear. The germline gives CDR1 SGHNT, CDR2 YENEEA. The V end lost 7 bases, the J end lost 5 bases, and 8 bases lay between the germline ends. This CDR3 spans 11 amino acids.

The chain links TRBV28 to TRBJ1-4; the D gene is possibly TRBD1 (5 bases). Trimming left V 6 bases short and J 3 bases short, with 11 bases between. Germline values: CDR1 MDHEN, CDR2 SYDVKM. This CDR3 has 14 amino acids. CDR3: CASSVRVPNEKLFF. The CDR3 DNA follows: TGTGCCAGCAGCGTCAGGGTCCCTAATGAAAAACTGTTTTTT.

This chain joins TRBV4-3 and TRBJ1-3; the match to TRBD1 covers 9 bases. The germline V gene has CDR1 LGHNA and CDR2 YSLEER. V dropped 1 base and J dropped 0; count of bases not matched to a gene: 4. This CDR3 spans 17 amino acids. The CDR3 loop reads CASSQATGGFSGNTIYF. In DNA, the CDR3 is TGCGCCAGCAGCCAAGCCACAGGGGGCTTCTCTGGAAACACCATATATTTT.

The chain couples TRBV19 to TRBJ2-2; no reliable D call. V was trimmed by 4 bases and J by 7 bases, leaving 7 bases between them. The CDR3 length is 12 residues. Per germline, CDR1 LNHDA and CDR2 SQIVND (reference sequence). The CDR3 here is CASSTWVGELFF. The CDR3 region has the DNA TGTGCCAGTAGTACCTGGGTCGGGGAGCTGTTTTTT. Drawing the rest from reference TRBV19 and TRBJ2-2, the complete variable domain is DGGITQSPKYLFRKEGQNVTLSCEQNLNHDAMYWYRQDPGQGLRLIYYSQIVNDFQKGDIAEGYSVSREKKESFPLTVTSAQKNPTAFYLCASSTWVGELFFGEGSRLTVL.

V is TRBV19 and J is TRBJ2-3, with 9 nucleotides matching TRBD2. Trimming removed 9 bases from V and 0 bases from J; junction bases left unmatched: 4. Germline loops: CDR1 LNHDA, CDR2 SQIVND (reference sequence). The CDR3 runs to 14 residues. The CDR3 here is CASSLAGSTDTQYF. In DNA, the CDR3 is TGTGCCAGCTCGCTAGCGGGGAGCACAGATACGCAGTATTTT.

This chain uses TRBV11-2 with TRBJ1-4, with D possibly being TRBD1 (5 bases). The CDR3 runs 13 residues. V gave up 1 base and J gave up 12 bases, with 12 bases separating them. The germline V gene encodes CDR1 SGHAT and CDR2 FQNNGV. This chain's CDR3 is CASSLVRGRQLFF. CDR3 DNA: TGTGCCAGCAGCTTAGTTAGGGGTAGACAACTGTTTTTT.

This rearrangement joins TRBV28 to TRBJ1-4; 7 nucleotides agree with TRBD1. V lost 6 bases and J lost 10; bases outside the gene matches: 14. This CDR3 has 15 residues. Germline CDR1 reads MDHEN; CDR2 reads SYDVKM. The CDR3 DNA sequence: TGTGCCAGCAGCCCCCCGGGACAGATTCGTGGAAAACTGTTTTTT. Encoded protein: CASSPPGQIRGKLFF.

The V call is TRBV5-8, the J call TRBJ2-1; no reliable D call. The CDR3 is 14 amino acids. V lost 1 base and J 8 bases, leaving 13 bases between the germline ends. CDR1 and CDR2 from the germline V gene are SGHTS and YDEGEE. For the CDR3, the DNA is TGTGCCAGCAGCTTGCGGTTCAGCAGGCATGAGCAGTTCTTC. This encodes CASSLRFSRHEQFF.

This chain links TRBV4-1 with TRBJ1-1; TRBD1 matches 8 bases. V shed 4 bases and J 0 bases; nucleotides not matched to a gene: 13. This CDR3 comprises 18 residues. Germline V lookup: CDR1 MGHRA, CDR2 YSYEKL. For the CDR3, the DNA is TGCGCCAGCAGCCCCCGATCGGGACGACAGGGGTTGAACACTGAAGCTTTCTTT. Residues: CASSPRSGRQGLNTEAFF.

This clone appeared once. The rearrangement uses TRBV14 and TRBJ2-1, with D uncertain. The CDR3 totals 14 residues. V was clipped by 3 bases and J by 3 bases, with 9 bases between them. Germline CDR1 is SGHDN and CDR2 is FVKESK. The CDR3 nucleotides are TGTGCCAGCAGCCACTTTGTCCTCTACAATGAGCAGTTCTTC. Protein sequence: CASSHFVLYNEQFF.

CDR3 in DNA: TGTGCCAGCAGCCTACCTACGGGGCAGCCCCAGCATTTT. Its protein is CASSLPTGQPQHF. The rearrangement links TRBV6-2 or TRBV6-3 to TRBJ1-5; D is undetermined. CDR1 is MNHEY and CDR2 is SVGEGT in the germline V gene. V was shortened by 6 bases and J by 7 bases, with 13 bases between the two germline ends. This CDR3 is built from 13 residues.

The CDR3 nucleotides read TGTGCCAGCAGCTTAGACCGGACAGGGGTTTTGAGGGGCTACACCTTC. It translates to CASSLDRTGVLRGYTF. The chain has TRBV7-2 and TRBJ1-2, with 9 bases identical to TRBD1. This CDR3 has 16 residues. After removal of 1 base from V and 8 bases from J, the junction contained 11 bases not matched to a gene. Per the germline V gene, CDR1 is SGHTA and CDR2 is FQGNSA.

This clone was observed a handful of times. The chain carries TRBV13 and TRBJ1-1; 9 bases line up with TRBD1. Germline V gene lookup returns CDR1 PRHDT and CDR2 FYEKMQ (reference sequence). The CDR3 covers 14 residues. Germline trimming cut 5 bases from V and 5 bases from J; bases unmatched to any gene: 6. This chain's CDR3 is CASSLGQGLTEAFF. CDR3 coding DNA: TGTGCCAGCAGCCTCGGACAGGGGCTTACTGAAGCTTTCTTT.

This chain connects TRBV2 to TRBJ2-7; no definite D call. Germline CDR1 reads SNHLY; CDR2 reads FYNNEI. There are 13 residues in the CDR3. V gave up 7 bases and J gave up 4 bases, with 14 bases separating them. The CDR3 loop is CASNTAAGYEQYF. In DNA form, the CDR3 reads TGTGCCAGCAACACGGCGGCAGGTTACGAGCAGTACTTC.

This sequence joins TRBV18 and TRBJ2-7, with TRBD1 matching over 10 bases. V lost 5 bases, J lost 2 bases, and 3 bases stayed unmatched. CDR1 KGHSH and CDR2 LQKENI come from the germline V gene. The CDR3 spans 14 residues. The CDR3 DNA follows: TGTGCCAGCTCATCCGGGACAGGGGCCTACGAGCAGTACTTC. The encoded protein is CASSSGTGAYEQYF.

This chain links TRBV29-1 with TRBJ1-2; possible D gene TRBD1, 6 bases. The germline V gene has CDR1 SQVTM and CDR2 ANQGSEA. CDR3 length equals 13 residues. V was shortened by 6 bases and J by 7 bases, with 18 bases between the two germline ends. The CDR3 reads CSVGSGGKGGYTF. As DNA, the CDR3 is TGCAGCGTGGGGTCGGGGGGCAAGGGTGGCTACACCTTC.